This TCR beta chain was recovered during a study of cytomegalovirus exposure and HLA in healthy donors. As for the study in general: Samples from HLA-typed donors yielded some 85 million unique TCRs in an early data release. Regarding the study as a whole: Later analysis found that TCR beta chains associated with HLA were more clonally expanded than other, equally common chains.

Healthy people donating bone marrow made up the donors. In the PCR, 60 Vbeta and 13 Jbeta primers were used. Sequencing was performed with immunoSEQ multiplex PCR; in TCRdb, only in-frame clones are kept and a portion is missing. The sample has some 160,000 clones, approximately 80% seen once. V gave up 0 bases and J gave up 4 bases, with 16 bases separating them. This CDR3 is 16 amino acids long. Germline V gene lookup returns CDR1 SGHRS and CDR2 YFSETQ. This clone was seen a few times. Antigen: not known. The TCR sequence derives from a woman aged 40-49 years in good health and CMV-seronegative. This chain links TRBV5-1 with TRBJ1-1; D possibly corresponds to TRBD1 (6 bases). What was sequenced was PBMCs. CDR3 protein: CASSLVGSGVGTEAFF. The CDR3 DNA reads TGCGCCAGCAGCTTGGTTGGGTCAGGGGTGGGCACTGAAGCTTTCTTT.